This TCR beta chain was found in a study of cytomegalovirus exposure and HLA in healthy donors. About this clone: Its target is not known.

It was healthy bone marrow donors who served as donors. Study outcomes and limitations: The HLA-A and HLA-B alleles of most subjects were reportedly predicted accurately from TCR beta sequences.

The primer mix had 60 Vbeta and 13 Jbeta primers. Clones were sequenced by immunoSEQ multiplex PCR, and TCRdb holds only the in-frame ones, with some missing. The sample records over 100,000 clones, less than 75% being singletons. The sequence was collected from a woman aged 35 to 49 in good health and CMV-seropositive. The material sequenced was PBMCs.

CDR3: CASSKPPGQGYEQYF. The CDR3, as DNA: TGTGCCAGCAGCAAACCACCGGGACAGGGCTACGAGCAGTACTTC. This chain uses TRBV7-2 with TRBJ2-7; TRBD1 agrees at 9 bases. Germline-derived CDR1 and CDR2 are SGHTA and FQGNSA. The length of the CDR3 is 15 residues. V lost 5 bases, J lost 3 bases, and 8 bases stayed unmatched.